This TCR beta chain was sequenced during a study of OX40 agonist ivuxolimab in advanced cancers. Study-level information: Dose-escalation patients had hepatocellular carcinoma, melanoma, renal cell or head and neck cancer. A partial response was reached by three patients: one with hepatocellular carcinoma and two with cutaneous melanoma.

TCRdb keeps only in-frame clones here, not all; method: immunoSEQ multiplex PCR. The data contain about 60,000 clones, 85% to 95% of them singletons. The CDR3 consists of 13 residues. CDR1 and CDR2 from the germline V gene are SGHDT and YYEEEE. Between the trimmed V and J ends, which lost 4 bases and 1 base, there was a span of 9 bases. V usage is TRBV5-6 and J usage is TRBJ2-7, with D unclear. The source material was CD4+ or CD8+ T cells sorted from blood, sampled in a trial of the OX40 agonist ivuxolimab. This receptor was taken from an adult with an advanced solid tumor such as melanoma, head and neck, liver or kidney cancer. The CDR3 is CASSRVQSYEQYF. CDR3 DNA: TGTGCCAGCAGCCGGGTCCAGTCCTACGAGCAGTACTTC.